The sequence of this T cell receptor beta chain was determined in a study of OX40 agonist ivuxolimab in advanced cancers. Turning to the study itself: The patients received agonistic anti-OX40 (CD134) antibody ivuxolimab. Three patients showed partial responses: one hepatocellular carcinoma and two cutaneous melanoma cases. Study results and caveats: No determination was made of the antigen specificity of the expanded peripheral T cells. With doses of 0.1-3.0 mg/kg, partial responders showed among the lowest clonal expansion.

This clone was picked up one time. As yet, its antigen is unknown. Using immunoSEQ multiplex PCR, the repertoire was profiled, and TCRdb retains in-frame clones only, with some absent. Of about 76,000 clones in the sample, around 86% were seen once. CDR1 is MNHNS, CDR2 SASEGT, per germline. CDR3 length equals 15 residues. J lost 1 base, V lost 4 bases, and 5 bases had no gene match. The chain has TRBV6-1 and TRBJ2-5, with 8 nucleotides matching TRBD2. Here the sequenced sample was CD4+ or CD8+ T cells sorted from blood, taken in a trial of the OX40 agonist ivuxolimab. The receptor comes from an adult with an advanced solid tumor such as melanoma, head and neck, liver or kidney cancer. The CDR3 here is CASSGTLAAQETQYF. CDR3 DNA sequence: TGTGCCAGCAGTGGGACACTAGCGGCCCAAGAGACCCAGTACTTC.